This record concerns one T cell receptor (beta chain) sequence. Its antigen remains unidentified. MiXCR, applied by TCRdb to the reads, yields one record per CDR3 protein. The sample yields fewer than 850,000 distinct CDR3 sequences, 25% to 35% seen once. The data belong to a study of T cell repertoires in cytomegalovirus infection. The source was cultured CD8+ T cells from PBMCs, collected from culture after CMV antigen stimulation. The receptor comes from a human donor in good health (CMV status not recorded). Some clones in this sample may be carry-over from other donors' samples.

The CDR3 region is CASSNRGTGELFF. The CDR3 bases are TGTGCCAGCAGTAACAGGGGAACCGGGGAGCTGTTTTTT. The rearrangement joins TRBV11-3 to TRBJ2-2; TRBD1 aligns across 7 bases. Germline CDR1 and CDR2: SGHNT and YENEEA. The CDR3 has 13 residues. Trimming at V came to 6 bases and at J to 5 bases, leaving 3 bases not matched to a gene.